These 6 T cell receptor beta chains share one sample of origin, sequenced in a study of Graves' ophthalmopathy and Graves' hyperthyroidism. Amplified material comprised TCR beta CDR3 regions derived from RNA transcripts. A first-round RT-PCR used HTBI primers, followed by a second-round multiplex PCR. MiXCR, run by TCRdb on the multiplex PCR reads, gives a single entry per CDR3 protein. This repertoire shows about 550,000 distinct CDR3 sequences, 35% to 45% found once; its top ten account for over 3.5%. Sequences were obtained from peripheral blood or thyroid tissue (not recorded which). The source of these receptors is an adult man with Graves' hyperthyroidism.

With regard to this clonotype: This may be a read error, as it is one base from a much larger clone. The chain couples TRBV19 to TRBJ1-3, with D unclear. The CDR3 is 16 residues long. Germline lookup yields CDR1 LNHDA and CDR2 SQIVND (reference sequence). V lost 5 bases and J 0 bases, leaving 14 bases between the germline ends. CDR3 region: CASSWTLQDSGNTIYF. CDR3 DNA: TGTGCCAGTAGTTGGACGCTTCAGGACTCTGGAAACACCATATATTTT.

CDR3 DNA sequence: TGTGCCAGCACTGGGGACAGCTCCTATGGCTACACCTTC. Protein sequence: CASTGDSSYGYTF. The chain employs TRBV2 and TRBJ1-2; 7 bases are a match to TRBD1. Germline CDR1 SNHLY, CDR2 FYNNEI. This CDR3 is built from 13 residues. Germline trimming cut 7 bases from V and 4 bases from J; bases unmatched to any gene: 6.

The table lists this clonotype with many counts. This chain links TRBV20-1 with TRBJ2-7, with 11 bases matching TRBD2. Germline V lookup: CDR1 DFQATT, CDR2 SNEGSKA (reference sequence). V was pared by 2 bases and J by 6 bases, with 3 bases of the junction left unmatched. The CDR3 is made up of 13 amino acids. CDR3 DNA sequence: TGCAGTGCTAGACTAGCGGGGGGCAGCGAGCAGTACTTC. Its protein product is CSARLAGGSEQYF.

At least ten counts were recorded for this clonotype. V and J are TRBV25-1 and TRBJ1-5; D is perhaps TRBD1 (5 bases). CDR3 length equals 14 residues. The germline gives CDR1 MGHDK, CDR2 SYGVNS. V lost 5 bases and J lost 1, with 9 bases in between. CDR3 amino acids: CASSWGGSNQPQHF. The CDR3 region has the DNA TGTGCCAGCAGTTGGGGCGGCAGCAATCAGCCCCAGCATTTT.

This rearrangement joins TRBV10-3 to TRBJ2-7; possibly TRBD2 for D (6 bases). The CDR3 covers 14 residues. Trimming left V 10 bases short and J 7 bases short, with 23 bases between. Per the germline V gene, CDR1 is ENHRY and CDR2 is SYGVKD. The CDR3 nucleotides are TGTGCCAGCTGGAAGTTAACGGGAGCCGAAGAGCAGTACTTC. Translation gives CASWKLTGAEEQYF.

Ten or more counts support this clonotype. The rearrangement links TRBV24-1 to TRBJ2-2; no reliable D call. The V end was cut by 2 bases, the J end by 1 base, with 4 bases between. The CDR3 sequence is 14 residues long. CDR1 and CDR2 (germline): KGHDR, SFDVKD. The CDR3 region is CATSDWKNTGELFF. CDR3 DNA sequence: TGTGCCACCAGTGATTGGAAGAACACCGGGGAGCTGTTTTTT.